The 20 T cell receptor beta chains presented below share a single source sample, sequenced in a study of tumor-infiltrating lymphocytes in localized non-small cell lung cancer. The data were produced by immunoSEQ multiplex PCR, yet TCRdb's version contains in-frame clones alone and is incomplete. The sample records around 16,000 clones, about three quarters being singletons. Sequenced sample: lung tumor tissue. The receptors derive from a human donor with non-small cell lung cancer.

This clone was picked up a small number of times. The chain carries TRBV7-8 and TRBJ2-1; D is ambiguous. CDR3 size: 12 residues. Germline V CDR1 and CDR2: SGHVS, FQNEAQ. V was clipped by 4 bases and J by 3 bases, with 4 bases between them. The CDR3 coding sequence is TGTGCCAGCAGCTCGTTCTACAATGAGCAGTTCTTC. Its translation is CASSSFYNEQFF. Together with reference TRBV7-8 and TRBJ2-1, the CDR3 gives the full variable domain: GAGVSQSPRYKVAKRGQDVALRCDPISGHVSLFWYQQALGQGPEFLTYFQNEAQLDKSGLPSDRFFAERPEGSVSTLKIQRTQQEDSAVYLCASSSFYNEQFFGPGTRLTVL.

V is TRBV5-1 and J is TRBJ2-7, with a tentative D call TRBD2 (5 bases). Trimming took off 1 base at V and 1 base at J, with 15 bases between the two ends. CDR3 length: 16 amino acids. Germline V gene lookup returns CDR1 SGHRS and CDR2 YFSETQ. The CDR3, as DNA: TGCGCCAGCAGCTTGTACGTTTCGGGGAGATCCTACGAGCAGTACTTC. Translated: CASSLYVSGRSYEQYF.

Here the CDR3 reads CSADRVPTNGYTF. The CDR3 bases are TGCAGCGCGGACAGGGTCCCAACCAATGGCTACACCTTC. The V and J genes are TRBV29-1 and TRBJ1-2, with 8 bases aligning to TRBD1. CDR1 is SQVTM and CDR2 is ANQGSEA in the germline V gene. This CDR3 spans 13 amino acids. Losses at the gene ends were 7 bases for V and 6 bases for J; bases not matched to a gene: 10.

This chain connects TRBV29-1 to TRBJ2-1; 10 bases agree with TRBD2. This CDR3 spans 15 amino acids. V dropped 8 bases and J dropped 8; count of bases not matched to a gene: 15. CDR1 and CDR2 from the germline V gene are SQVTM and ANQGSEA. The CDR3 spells CSPVDPASGSYEQFF. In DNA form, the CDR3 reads TGCAGCCCTGTAGATCCGGCTAGCGGGAGCTATGAGCAGTTCTTC.

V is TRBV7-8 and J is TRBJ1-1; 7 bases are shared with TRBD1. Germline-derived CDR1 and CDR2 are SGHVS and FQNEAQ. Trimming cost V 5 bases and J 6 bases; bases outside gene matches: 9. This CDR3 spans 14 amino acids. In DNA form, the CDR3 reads TGTGCCAGCAGCCTAGACAGGGTGAGAGCTGAAGCTTTCTTT. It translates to CASSLDRVRAEAFF.

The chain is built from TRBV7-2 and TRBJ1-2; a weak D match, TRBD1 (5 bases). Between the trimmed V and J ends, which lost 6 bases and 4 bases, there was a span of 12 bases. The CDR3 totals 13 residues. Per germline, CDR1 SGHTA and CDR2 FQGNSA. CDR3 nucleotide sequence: TGTGCCAGCAGGGCTCAGGGTATCTATGGCTACACCTTC. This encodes CASRAQGIYGYTF. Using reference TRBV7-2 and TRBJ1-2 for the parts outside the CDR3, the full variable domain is GAGVSQSPSNKVTEKGKDVELRCDPISGHTALYWYRQSLGQGLEFLIYFQGNSAPDKSGLPSDRFSAERTGGSVSTLTIQRTQQEDSAVYLCASRAQGIYGYTFGSGTRLTVV.

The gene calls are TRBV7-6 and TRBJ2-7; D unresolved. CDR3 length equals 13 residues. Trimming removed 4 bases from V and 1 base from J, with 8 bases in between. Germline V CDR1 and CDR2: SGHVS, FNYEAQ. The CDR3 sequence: CASSSRWSYEQYF. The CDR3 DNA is TGTGCCAGCAGCTCCAGGTGGTCCTACGAGCAGTACTTC.

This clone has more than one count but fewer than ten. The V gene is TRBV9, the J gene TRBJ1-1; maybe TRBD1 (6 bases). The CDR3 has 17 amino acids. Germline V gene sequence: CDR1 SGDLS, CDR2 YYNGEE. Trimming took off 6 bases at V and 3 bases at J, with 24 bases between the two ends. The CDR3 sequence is CASILFWRGGRYTEAFF. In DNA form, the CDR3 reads TGTGCCAGCATCCTTTTTTGGAGGGGGGGAAGGTACACTGAAGCTTTCTTT.

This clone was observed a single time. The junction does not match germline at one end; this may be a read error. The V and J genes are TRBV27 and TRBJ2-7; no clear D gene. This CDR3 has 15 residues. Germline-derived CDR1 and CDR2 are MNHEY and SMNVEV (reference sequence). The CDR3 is CASSLLSQPWYGQYF. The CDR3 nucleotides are TGTGCCAGCAGTTTACTTTCACAGCCCTGGTACGGGCAGTACTTC.

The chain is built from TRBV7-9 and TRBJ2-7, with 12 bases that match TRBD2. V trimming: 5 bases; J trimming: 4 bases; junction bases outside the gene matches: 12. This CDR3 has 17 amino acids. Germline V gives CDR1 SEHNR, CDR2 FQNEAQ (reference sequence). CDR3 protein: CASSDSLAGGFGYEQYF. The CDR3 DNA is TGTGCCAGCAGCGATTCGCTAGCGGGAGGGTTCGGGTACGAGCAGTACTTC.

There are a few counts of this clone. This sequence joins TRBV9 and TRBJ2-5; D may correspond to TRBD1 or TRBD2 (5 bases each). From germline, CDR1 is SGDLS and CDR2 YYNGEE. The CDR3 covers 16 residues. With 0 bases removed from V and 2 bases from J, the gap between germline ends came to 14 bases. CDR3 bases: TGTGCCAGCAGCGTAGGTTCATGGGGGTTACAAGAGACCCAGTACTTC. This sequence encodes CASSVGSWGLQETQYF. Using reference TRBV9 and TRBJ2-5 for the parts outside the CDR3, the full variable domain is DSGVTQTPKHLITATGQRVTLRCSPRSGDLSVYWYQQSLDQGLQFLIQYYNGEERAKGNILERFSAQQFPDLHSELNLSSLELGDSALYFCASSVGSWGLQETQYFGPGTRLLVL.

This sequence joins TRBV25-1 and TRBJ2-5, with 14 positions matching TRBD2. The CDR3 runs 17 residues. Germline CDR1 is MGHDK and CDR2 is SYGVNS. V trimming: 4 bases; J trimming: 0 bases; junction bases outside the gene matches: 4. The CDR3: CASSGLAGGQDQETQYF. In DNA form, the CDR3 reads TGTGCCAGCAGTGGACTAGCGGGGGGGCAGGACCAAGAGACCCAGTACTTC.

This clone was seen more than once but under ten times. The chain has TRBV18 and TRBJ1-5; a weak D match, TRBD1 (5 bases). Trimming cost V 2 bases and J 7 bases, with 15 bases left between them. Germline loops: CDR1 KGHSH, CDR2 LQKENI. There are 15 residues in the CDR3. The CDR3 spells CASSPVDGRDQPQHF. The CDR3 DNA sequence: TGTGCCAGCTCACCAGTCGACGGGAGGGACCAGCCCCAGCATTTT.

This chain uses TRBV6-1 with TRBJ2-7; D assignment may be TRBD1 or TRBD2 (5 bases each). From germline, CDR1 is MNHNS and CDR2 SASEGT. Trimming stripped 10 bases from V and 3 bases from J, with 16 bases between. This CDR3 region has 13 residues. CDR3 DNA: TGTGCCACCCAACTAGGTCAGGGCTACGAGCAGTACTTC. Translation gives CATQLGQGYEQYF.

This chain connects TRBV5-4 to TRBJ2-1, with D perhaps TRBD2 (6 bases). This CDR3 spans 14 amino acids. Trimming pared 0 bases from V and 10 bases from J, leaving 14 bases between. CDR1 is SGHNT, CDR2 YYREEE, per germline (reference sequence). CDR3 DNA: TGTGCCAGCAGCTTGGCCGTACTAGCAGGCGAGCAGTTCTTC. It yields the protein CASSLAVLAGEQFF. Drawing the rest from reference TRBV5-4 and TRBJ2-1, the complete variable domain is ETGVTQSPTHLIKTRGQQVTLRCSSQSGHNTVSWYQQALGQGPQFIFQYYREEENGRGNFPPRFSGLQFPNYSSELNVNALELDDSALYLCASSLAVLAGEQFFGPGTRLTVL.

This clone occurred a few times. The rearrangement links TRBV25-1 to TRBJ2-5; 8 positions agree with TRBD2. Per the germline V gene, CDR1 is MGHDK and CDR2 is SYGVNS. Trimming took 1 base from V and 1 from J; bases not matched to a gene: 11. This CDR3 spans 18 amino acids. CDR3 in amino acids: CASSEFKRGLGLQETQYF. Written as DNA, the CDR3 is TGTGCCAGCAGTGAATTCAAGAGGGGACTAGGCCTCCAAGAGACCCAGTACTTC.

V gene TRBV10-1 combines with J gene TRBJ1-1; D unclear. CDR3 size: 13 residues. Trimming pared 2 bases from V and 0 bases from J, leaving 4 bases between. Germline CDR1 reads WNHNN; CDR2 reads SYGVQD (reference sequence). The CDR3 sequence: CASSEQLNTEAFF. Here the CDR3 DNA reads TGCGCCAGCAGTGAGCAATTGAACACTGAAGCTTTCTTT.

The chain's CDR3 is CASSLVDLYNEQFF. Here the CDR3 DNA reads TGTGCCAGCAGCTTAGTGGACCTCTACAATGAGCAGTTCTTC. The chain carries TRBV7-2 and TRBJ2-1; unclear D gene. From germline, CDR1 is SGHTA and CDR2 FQGNSA. The V gene lost 1 base and the J gene lost 3 bases, with 7 bases spanning the gap. The CDR3 is 14 amino acids.

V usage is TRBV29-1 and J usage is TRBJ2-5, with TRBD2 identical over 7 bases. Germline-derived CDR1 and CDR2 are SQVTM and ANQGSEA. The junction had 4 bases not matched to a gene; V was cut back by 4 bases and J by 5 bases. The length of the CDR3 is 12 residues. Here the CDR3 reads CSVGGGRETQYF. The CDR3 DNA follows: TGCAGCGTTGGGGGGGGAAGGGAGACCCAGTACTTC.

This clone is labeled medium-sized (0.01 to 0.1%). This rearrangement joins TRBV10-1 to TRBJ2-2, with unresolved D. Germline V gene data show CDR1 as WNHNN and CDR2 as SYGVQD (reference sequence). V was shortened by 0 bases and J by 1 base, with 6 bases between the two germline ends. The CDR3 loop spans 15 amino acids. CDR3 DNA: TGCGCCAGCAGTGAGTCGTCGATGAACACCGGGGAGCTGTTTTTT. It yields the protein CASSESSMNTGELFF.